One T cell receptor beta chain is described in this entry. Study processing details: Quantification of nucleated cells was approximated via reference gene primer amplification. Produced via immunoSEQ multiplex PCR; TCRdb's table is partial and in-frame only. From that table come the V and J calls and clone size; the DNA was used to work out D and trimming. The table includes over 150,000 clones, more than 80% detected once. The CDR3 sequence is 15 residues long. Trimming stripped 2 bases from V and 3 bases from J, with 11 bases between. Per germline, CDR1 MNHEY and CDR2 SVGAGI. The source of the sample is a study of blood T cell repertoires in COVID-19.

J is TRBJ1-3 and V is TRBV6-5; D remains ambiguous. What was sequenced was PBMCs or T cells enriched from blood (not recorded which). The TCR sequence derives from a man in his forties or fifties who had recovered from COVID-19. The CDR3 sequence is CASSYEGVGGNTIYF. CDR3 nucleotides: TGTGCCAGCAGTTACGAGGGTGTAGGTGGAAACACCATATATTTT.